The 15 T cell receptor beta chains listed next were all sequenced from one sample in a study of Ad26.COV2.S vaccination and SARS-CoV-2 variants. Treatment indicated: over 15 received Ad26.COV2.S at low or high dose, single or two shots; roughly five received placebo; per-sample allocation not given. Collection of the samples took place on day 63 after the first injection of vaccine or placebo. The repertoire was sequenced with immunoSEQ multiplex PCR; TCRdb's copy has only in-frame clones and lacks some. The sample shows a few hundred thousand clones, about 92% of them seen only once. The sequencing used peripheral blood, collected in a trial of Ad26.COV2.S vaccine versus placebo. These receptor sequences come from a person between 18 and 65 years old who received the Ad26.COV2.S COVID-19 vaccine or a placebo.

This chain links TRBV7-9 with TRBJ2-1; 8 nucleotides line up with TRBD1. The CDR3 loop spans 14 amino acids. V lost 4 bases, J lost 6 bases, and 5 bases stayed unmatched. Per germline, CDR1 SEHNR and CDR2 FQNEAQ (reference sequence). CDR3 sequence: CASSSGGDINEQFF. CDR3 bases: TGTGCCAGCAGCTCAGGGGGCGATATCAATGAGCAGTTCTTC.

The genes are TRBV19 and TRBJ1-1; 9 bases are a match to TRBD1. The CDR3 has 16 residues. Per germline, CDR1 LNHDA and CDR2 SQIVND (reference sequence). V gave up 4 bases and J gave up 1 base; unmatched junction bases: 7. The CDR3 is CASSTGTGKWNTEAFF. The CDR3 DNA reads TGTGCCAGTAGTACCGGGACAGGGAAATGGAACACTGAAGCTTTCTTT.

The chain uses TRBV5-6 and TRBJ2-7, with D uncertain. Trimming took off 0 bases at V and 3 bases at J, with 13 bases between the two ends. This CDR3 is built from 15 residues. Germline-derived CDR1 and CDR2 are SGHDT and YYEEEE. The DNA for the CDR3 is TGTGCCAGCAGCTTGGGTCCAGCTTTGGGCTACGAGCAGTACTTC. Translation: CASSLGPALGYEQYF. Based on the CDR3 plus reference TRBV5-6 and TRBJ2-7, the full variable domain is DAGVTQSPTHLIKTRGQQVTLRCSPKSGHDTVSWYQQALGQGPQFIFQYYEEEERQRGNFPDRFSGHQFPNYSSELNVNALLLGDSALYLCASSLGPALGYEQYFGPGTRLTVT.

CDR3 DNA sequence: TGTGCCAGCGACGGGGATCCTGGGAGACAGGGAGTTCGGGGCTACACCTTC. The encoded protein is CASDGDPGRQGVRGYTF. This chain uses TRBV9 with TRBJ1-2, with 7 bases matching TRBD1. The V gene end was trimmed by 7 bases and the J gene end by 8 bases; junction bases not matched to a gene: 23. Germline CDR1 SGDLS, CDR2 YYNGEE. The CDR3 is 17 amino acids.

In its sample, this clone was seen once. J is TRBJ1-5 and V is TRBV5-5; 7 positions match TRBD1. J lost 2 bases, V lost 4 bases, and 6 bases had no gene match. The CDR3 consists of 15 residues. Germline-derived CDR1 and CDR2 are SGHKS and YYEKEE (reference sequence). The CDR3 loop reads CASSLGTVGNQPQHF. The CDR3 DNA sequence: TGTGCCAGCAGCCTGGGGACAGTGGGCAATCAGCCCCAGCATTTT.

The gene calls are TRBV6-2 or TRBV6-3 and TRBJ1-2; D is uncertain. CDR3 length equals 14 residues. CDR1 MNHEY and CDR2 SVGEGT come from the germline V gene. V was cut by 2 bases and J by 3 bases, with 10 bases left in between. In DNA, the CDR3 is TGTGCCAGCAGTTACCTCCGGACGGACTATGGCTACACCTTC. Translating it yields CASSYLRTDYGYTF.

This chain connects TRBV6-5 to TRBJ1-1; unclear D gene. V was trimmed by 2 bases and J by 1 base, leaving 11 bases between them. Germline loops: CDR1 MNHEY, CDR2 SVGAGI. The CDR3 spans 15 residues. The CDR3: CASSYTDRTNTEAFF. The CDR3 DNA follows: TGTGCCAGCAGTTACACCGACCGCACGAACACTGAAGCTTTCTTT.

The chain is built from TRBV7-8 and TRBJ2-3; weak D call: TRBD2 (5 bases). Per germline, CDR1 SGHVS and CDR2 FQNEAQ. V gave up 1 base and J gave up 1 base, with 9 bases separating them. CDR3 size: 15 residues. This CDR3 reads CASSLGESRTDTQYF. CDR3 in DNA: TGTGCCAGCAGCTTAGGGGAGAGTCGCACAGATACGCAGTATTTT.

V and J are TRBV4-1 and TRBJ1-4; a possible D gene is TRBD1 (6 bases). The germline CDR1 and CDR2 sequences are MGHRA and YSYEKL. CDR3 length: 18 amino acids. Trimming cost V 1 base and J 2 bases, with 17 bases left between them. The CDR3 is CASSQVEIWTVTNEKLFF. In nucleotides, the CDR3 is TGCGCCAGCAGCCAAGTGGAGATTTGGACAGTGACTAATGAAAAACTGTTTTTT.

This clone was picked up a small number of times. The chain employs TRBV7-9 and TRBJ1-2; D is uncertain. Looked up from germline, CDR1 is SEHNR and CDR2 is FQNEAQ (reference sequence). Trimming removed 5 bases from V and 6 bases from J, with 19 bases in between. This CDR3 has 15 amino acids. The CDR3 sequence is CASSPMEPKRNGYTF. CDR3 DNA sequence: TGTGCCAGCAGCCCAATGGAACCAAAAAGGAATGGCTACACCTTC.

The chain combines TRBV2 with TRBJ1-5; no definite D call. This CDR3 has 14 residues. CDR1 is SNHLY and CDR2 is FYNNEI in the germline V gene. Deletions cut 3 bases from V and 0 bases from J, with 6 bases between. As DNA, the CDR3 is TGTGCCAGCAGTGACAGTCATAGCAATCAGCCCCAGCATTTT. It specifies CASSDSHSNQPQHF.

This chain joins TRBV5-1 and TRBJ2-5, with a weak D call TRBD2 (6 bases). The V end lost 6 bases, the J end lost 8 bases, and 17 bases lay between the germline ends. This CDR3 region has 13 residues. Germline V gives CDR1 SGHRS, CDR2 YFSETQ. The CDR3 protein is CASKAGMEATQYF. As DNA, the CDR3 is TGCGCCAGCAAGGCGGGAATGGAGGCAACCCAGTACTTC.

CDR3 loop: CASSPRQTRVETQYF. In nucleotides, the CDR3 is TGTGCCAGCAGCCCTCGGCAGACTAGGGTCGAGACCCAGTACTTC. The chain joins TRBV14 to TRBJ2-5; D is possibly TRBD2 (6 bases). CDR3 size: 15 residues. The V end was cut by 4 bases, the J end by 5 bases, with 17 bases between. The germline V gene has CDR1 SGHDN and CDR2 FVKESK. Complete variable domain (other parts from reference TRBV14 and TRBJ2-5): EAGVTQFPSHSVIEKGQTVTLRCDPISGHDNLYWYRRVMGKEIKFLLHFVKESKQDESGMPNNRFLAERTGGTYSTLKVQPAELEDSGVYFCASSPRQTRVETQYFGPGTRLLVL.

In DNA, the CDR3 is TGTGCCAGCAGTGTTGGGCACACCGGGGAGCTGTTTTTT. As protein: CASSVGHTGELFF. The chain employs TRBV2 and TRBJ2-2; D is unresolved. Germline V gives CDR1 SNHLY, CDR2 FYNNEI. V was trimmed by 4 bases and J by 3 bases, leaving 6 bases between them. CDR3 length equals 13 residues.

The chain recombines TRBV7-8 with TRBJ2-1; D may be TRBD2 (6 bases). CDR1 is SGHVS, CDR2 FQNEAQ, per germline. The CDR3 consists of 14 residues. The ends were cut back, 5 bases at V and 8 bases at J, with 16 bases in the middle. CDR3 region: CASSVSGRSYEQFF. The DNA for the CDR3 is TGTGCCAGCAGCGTTAGCGGACGAAGCTATGAGCAGTTCTTC.